Listed here are 30 T cell receptor beta chains from one sample, sequenced in a study of cytomegalovirus exposure and HLA in healthy donors. The PCR contained 60 Vbeta and 13 Jbeta primers. Repertoires were generated with immunoSEQ multiplex PCR, while TCRdb's copy carries only in-frame clones and drops some. Of about 130,000 clones listed, 70% to 85% are singletons. The sequencing sample was made of PBMCs. The source is a woman in her late teens or twenties in good health and CMV-seropositive.

The CDR3 loop is CASSLQTGDEQYF. Written as DNA, the CDR3 is TGTGCCAGCAGCCTCCAGACAGGGGACGAGCAGTACTTC. This rearrangement joins TRBV7-3 to TRBJ2-7; 8 nucleotides line up with TRBD1. The CDR3 runs to 13 residues. Trimming removed 5 bases from V and 5 bases from J; junction bases left unmatched: 5. Germline CDR1 SGHTA, CDR2 FQGTGA.

The chain uses TRBV27 and TRBJ2-3, with TRBD2 matching 7 bases. This CDR3 region has 18 residues. Looked up from germline, CDR1 is MNHEY and CDR2 is SMNVEV (reference sequence). V lost 3 bases and J lost 0; bases outside the gene matches: 12. The CDR3 is CASSFLPGLAESTDTQYF. As DNA, the CDR3 is TGTGCCAGCAGTTTCTTACCAGGGCTAGCGGAAAGCACAGATACGCAGTATTTT.

J is TRBJ1-2 and V is TRBV7-2, with TRBD1 matching over 10 bases. Per the germline V gene, CDR1 is SGHTA and CDR2 is FQGNSA. This CDR3 is 13 amino acids long. The J segment lost 6 bases and the V segment lost 3 bases, leaving 1 base of the junction unmatched. The CDR3 sequence is CASSFDRGHGYTF. CDR3 coding DNA: TGTGCCAGCAGCTTTGACAGGGGGCATGGCTACACCTTC.

The chain is built from TRBV5-5 and TRBJ2-2; 10 nucleotides line up with TRBD1. The germline V gene has CDR1 SGHKS and CDR2 YYEKEE (reference sequence). This CDR3 has 16 amino acids. J gave up 5 bases and V 4 bases, and 8 bases lay outside the gene matches. The CDR3 DNA sequence: TGTGCCAGCAGCCCGGGGACAGGGGTGTATACCGGGGAGCTGTTTTTT. It encodes CASSPGTGVYTGELFF.

The chain recombines TRBV9 with TRBJ2-5; D possibly corresponds to TRBD2 (6 bases). Deletions cut 4 bases from V and 0 bases from J, with 16 bases between. The length of the CDR3 is 16 residues. CDR1 is SGDLS and CDR2 is YYNGEE in the germline V gene. CDR3 nucleotides: TGTGCCAGCAGCCCCGGAGGGGTAGGGTACCAAGAGACCCAGTACTTC. Residues: CASSPGGVGYQETQYF.

The genes are TRBV29-1 and TRBJ1-2; perhaps TRBD1 as D (6 bases). Trimming pared 7 bases from V and 5 bases from J, leaving 8 bases between. CDR1 SQVTM and CDR2 ANQGSEA come from the germline V gene. The CDR3 contains 10 residues. CDR3 DNA: TGCAGCGACACAGGGTATGGCTACACCTTC. Its protein product is CSDTGYGYTF.

V usage is TRBV19 and J usage is TRBJ1-2, with TRBD1 matching 8 bases. From germline, CDR1 is LNHDA and CDR2 SQIVND (reference sequence). The V and J ends lost 5 bases and 1 base, in that order; junction bases with no gene match: 6. The CDR3 is made up of 15 amino acids. The CDR3 DNA sequence: TGTGCCAGTAGTGTAGGGACAGGACTTAACTATGGCTACACCTTC. Translation: CASSVGTGLNYGYTF.

The J gene is TRBJ1-2, the V gene TRBV6-5, with D perhaps matching TRBD1 (5 bases). V was trimmed by 11 bases and J by 0 bases, leaving 16 bases between them. Germline CDR1 and CDR2: MNHEY and SVGAGI. The CDR3 is made up of 14 amino acids. CDR3 in DNA: TGTGCCGTCCGTAGGGGCACTACTAACTATGGCTACACCTTC. Its protein is CAVRRGTTNYGYTF.

The table lists this clone with a count of one. CDR3 region: CASSAGDLPWEQYF. DNA of the CDR3: TGTGCCAGCAGCGCGGGGGACTTACCGTGGGAGCAGTACTTC. The V gene is TRBV9, the J gene TRBJ2-7; weak D call: TRBD2 (6 bases). This CDR3 spans 14 amino acids. The germline V gene encodes CDR1 SGDLS and CDR2 YYNGEE. The V end was cut by 3 bases, the J end by 7 bases, with 17 bases between.

The chain joins TRBV7-9 to TRBJ2-7, with D possibly being TRBD1 (8 bases). The V end lost 5 bases, the J end lost 3 bases, and 17 bases lay between the germline ends. Germline CDR1 SEHNR, CDR2 FQNEAQ (reference sequence). The CDR3 is 15 amino acids. The CDR3 DNA reads TGTGCCAGCAGCCCCCGGACAGGGAGGGTCTACGAGCAGTACTTC. Protein sequence: CASSPRTGRVYEQYF. Combining the CDR3 with reference TRBV7-9 and TRBJ2-7 gives the whole variable domain DTGVSQNPRHKITKRGQNVTFRCDPISEHNRLYWYRQTLGQGPEFLTYFQNEAQLEKSRLLSDRFSAERPKGSFSTLEIQRTEQGDSAMYLCASSPRTGRVYEQYFGPGTRLTVT.

V gene TRBV6-5 combines with J gene TRBJ2-7; 8 bases line up with TRBD1. The CDR3 is made up of 13 amino acids. Trimming removed 7 bases from V and 3 bases from J; junction bases left unmatched: 5. CDR1 MNHEY and CDR2 SVGAGI come from the germline V gene. The CDR3 spells CASTNGQGYEQYF. CDR3 DNA sequence: TGTGCCAGCACTAACGGACAGGGCTACGAGCAGTACTTC.

The chain links TRBV12-5 to TRBJ1-2; TRBD1 agrees at 7 bases. CDR3 length: 18 residues. Germline trimming cut 5 bases from V and 1 base from J; bases unmatched to any gene: 16. Looked up from germline, CDR1 is LGHNT and CDR2 is FRNRAP. CDR3 region: CASGLALGGGVDNYGYTF. DNA for the CDR3: TGTGCTAGTGGTCTAGCGCTCGGAGGGGGCGTTGATAACTATGGCTACACCTTC.

V usage is TRBV4-1 and J usage is TRBJ2-3; D gene uncertain. V lost 0 bases, J lost 11 bases, and 15 bases lay in between. Germline values: CDR1 MGHRA, CDR2 YSYEKL. The CDR3 sequence is 14 residues long. DNA of the CDR3: TGCGCCAGCAGCCAAGATGGTTCCCAAATGAGGCAGTATTTT. It translates to CASSQDGSQMRQYF.

This clone was seen only a few times. The rearrangement joins TRBV18 to TRBJ1-2; a possible D gene is TRBD1 (5 bases). CDR1 is KGHSH and CDR2 is LQKENI in the germline V gene. The CDR3 is made up of 16 amino acids. V dropped 3 bases and J dropped 4 bases, with 18 bases sitting between them. In DNA form, the CDR3 reads TGTGCCAGCTCACCGACCGGGTCTGGGGCCTTCTATGGCTACACCTTC. Translated: CASSPTGSGAFYGYTF.

The chain is built from TRBV6-5 and TRBJ1-2; a possible D gene is TRBD1 (6 bases). Germline V gene data show CDR1 as MNHEY and CDR2 as SVGAGI. CDR3 length equals 13 residues. V was pared by 8 bases and J by 4 bases, with 14 bases between. CDR3 protein: CASHRESFYGYTF. DNA for the CDR3: TGTGCCAGCCACAGGGAGTCTTTCTATGGCTACACCTTC.

This sequence joins TRBV7-2 and TRBJ2-3; 8 nucleotides agree with TRBD1. In germline, CDR1 is SGHTA, CDR2 FQGNSA. After removal of 5 bases from V and 1 base from J, the junction contained 2 bases not matched to a gene. The CDR3 extends over 14 amino acids. CDR3 protein: CASSRDRRTDTQYF. The CDR3 nucleotides read TGTGCCAGCAGCCGGGACAGGCGCACAGATACGCAGTATTTT.

This clone has only a few counts. The rearrangement uses TRBV4-1 and TRBJ1-6, with D possibly TRBD1 on 5 matching bases. Trimming took 1 base from V and 18 from J, leaving 13 bases between them. The V gene's germline CDR1 is MGHRA and CDR2 YSYEKL. The CDR3 has 12 amino acids. CDR3 bases: TGCGCCAGCAGCCAAGGCGGGGGGGTTCCCCACTTT. Amino acid sequence: CASSQGGGVPHF.

A remark on this clone: One junction end does not reproduce the germline sequence, and a read error may be involved. J is TRBJ1-6 and V is TRBV7-9, with D unclear. Germline V gene sequence: CDR1 SEHNR, CDR2 FQNEAQ (reference sequence). The CDR3 is made up of 16 amino acids. The CDR3, as DNA: TGTTCCAGCAGCTCCCCAGGCAGCTCCTATAATTCACCCCTCCACTTT. It encodes CSSSSPGSSYNSPLHF.

The chain carries TRBV5-6 and TRBJ2-7, with D possibly matching TRBD1 (5 bases). TRBJ2-5 explains the end of the DNA better; the J call may be wrong. CDR3 length: 16 residues. Germline CDR1 and CDR2: SGHDT and YYEEEE. The CDR3 loop reads CASSLTDNPYQETQYF. The DNA of the CDR3 is TGTGCCAGCAGCTTGACGGACAACCCTTACCAAGAGACCCAGTACTTC.

The rearrangement links TRBV27 to TRBJ2-7; 9 nucleotides match TRBD2. Germline CDR1 is MNHEY and CDR2 is SMNVEV (reference sequence). J was trimmed by 4 bases and V by 10 bases; bases with no gene match: 2. The CDR3 loop spans 11 amino acids. CDR3 sequence reads: CATREGYEQYF. CDR3 coding DNA: TGTGCCACGCGGGAGGGTTACGAGCAGTACTTC.

The chain combines TRBV30 with TRBJ2-1, with a weak D call TRBD1 (5 bases). Germline V gene data show CDR1 as GTSNPN and CDR2 as SVGIG (reference sequence). The CDR3 runs 12 residues. V lost 0 bases and J lost 8, with 8 bases in between. Here the CDR3 DNA reads TGTGCCTGGAGTGTAAAGGGGTATGAGCAGTTCTTC. Protein: CAWSVKGYEQFF.

The rearrangement uses TRBV27 and TRBJ2-7, with 9 bases lining up with TRBD1. The CDR3 is made up of 14 amino acids. Germline V CDR1 and CDR2: MNHEY, SMNVEV (reference sequence). Trimming at V came to 5 bases and at J to 3 bases, leaving 5 bases not matched to a gene. The CDR3, as DNA: TGTGCCAGCAGTATAGTGGGACAGGGCTACGAGCAGTACTTC. As protein: CASSIVGQGYEQYF.

The chain has TRBV6-6 and TRBJ2-5, with 9 bases identical to TRBD2. V shed 6 bases and J 11 bases; nucleotides not matched to a gene: 16. Germline values: CDR1 MNHNY, CDR2 SVGAGI (reference sequence). The CDR3 consists of 15 residues. CDR3 amino acids: CASRSSERGADEQYF. The CDR3 DNA reads as TGTGCCAGCAGGTCCTCCGAGCGGGGGGCGGATGAGCAGTACTTC.

CDR3 in amino acids: CASSQANSGAYNEQFF. CDR3 DNA: TGTGCCAGCAGCCAAGCTAATAGCGGAGCCTACAATGAGCAGTTCTTC. The gene calls are TRBV4-2 and TRBJ2-1; D is possibly TRBD2 (6 bases). The germline V gene encodes CDR1 LGHNA and CDR2 YNFKEQ. The CDR3 has 16 residues. V was cut by 1 base and J by 2 bases, with 12 bases left in between.

This clone has just a few counts. V is TRBV5-4 and J is TRBJ2-6; maybe TRBD1 (5 bases). Germline V gives CDR1 SGHNT, CDR2 YYREEE (reference sequence). V shed 6 bases and J shed 4 bases, with 14 bases lying between them. The CDR3 extends over 15 amino acids. CDR3 coding DNA: TGTGCCAGCATCGATGAAGGGGTAGGGGCCAACGTCCTGACTTTC. Its protein product is CASIDEGVGANVLTF.

This chain uses TRBV18 with TRBJ1-5, with D possibly being TRBD1 (6 bases). The germline V gene has CDR1 KGHSH and CDR2 LQKENI. V was shortened by 5 bases and J by 5 bases, with 16 bases between the two germline ends. The CDR3 sequence is 15 residues long. The CDR3 sequence is CASSSTFSGDQPQHF. In nucleotides, the CDR3 is TGTGCCAGCTCATCAACCTTCTCAGGGGATCAGCCCCAGCATTTT.

This clone was recorded once. The V call is TRBV4-2, the J call TRBJ2-7, with 10 bases that match TRBD2. Trimming took 2 bases from V and 2 from J; bases not matched to a gene: 6. The CDR3 length is 16 residues. CDR1 is LGHNA, CDR2 YNFKEQ, per germline. The CDR3 DNA follows: TGTGCCAGCAGCCAACAACTCAGCGGGGGGGCCTACGAGCAGTACTTC. It encodes CASSQQLSGGAYEQYF.

V gene TRBV5-1 combines with J gene TRBJ1-3, with D possibly matching TRBD1 (5 bases). Germline V gene sequence: CDR1 SGHRS, CDR2 YFSETQ. CDR3 length: 13 residues. The V end was cut by 3 bases, the J end by 8 bases, with 12 bases between. This CDR3 is CASSSQTEDTIYF. CDR3 bases: TGCGCCAGCAGCTCCCAGACAGAGGACACCATATATTTT.

V usage is TRBV7-6 and J usage is TRBJ2-2; a weak D match, TRBD1 (5 bases). Germline lookup yields CDR1 SGHVS and CDR2 FNYEAQ. V lost 5 bases, J lost 0 bases, and 16 bases lay in between. The CDR3 is 17 amino acids. The CDR3 is CASSRDPQGPNTGELFF. Written as DNA, the CDR3 is TGTGCCAGCAGCCGAGATCCGCAGGGCCCGAACACCGGGGAGCTGTTTTTT.

In this sample, this clone turned up once. J is TRBJ2-7 and V is TRBV2; weak D call: TRBD2 (5 bases). Trimming pared 11 bases from V and 1 base from J, leaving 12 bases between. The CDR3 consists of 12 residues. Germline-derived CDR1 and CDR2 are SNHLY and FYNNEI. The CDR3 loop is CALKGASYEQYF. CDR3 sequence (DNA): TGTGCCCTCAAGGGAGCTTCCTACGAGCAGTACTTC.